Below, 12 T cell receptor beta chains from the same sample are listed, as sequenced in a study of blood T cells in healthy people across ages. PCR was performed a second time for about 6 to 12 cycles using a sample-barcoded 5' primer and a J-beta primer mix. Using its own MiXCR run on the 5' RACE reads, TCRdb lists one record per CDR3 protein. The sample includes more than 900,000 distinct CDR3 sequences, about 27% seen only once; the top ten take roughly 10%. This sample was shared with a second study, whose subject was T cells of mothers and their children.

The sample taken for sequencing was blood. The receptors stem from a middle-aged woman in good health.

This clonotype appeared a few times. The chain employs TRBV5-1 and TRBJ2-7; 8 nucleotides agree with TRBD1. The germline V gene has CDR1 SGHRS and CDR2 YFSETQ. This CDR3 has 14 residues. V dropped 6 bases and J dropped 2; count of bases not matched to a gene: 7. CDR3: CASTTQGGAYEQYF. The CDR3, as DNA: TGCGCCAGCACCACACAGGGGGGTGCCTACGAGCAGTACTTC.

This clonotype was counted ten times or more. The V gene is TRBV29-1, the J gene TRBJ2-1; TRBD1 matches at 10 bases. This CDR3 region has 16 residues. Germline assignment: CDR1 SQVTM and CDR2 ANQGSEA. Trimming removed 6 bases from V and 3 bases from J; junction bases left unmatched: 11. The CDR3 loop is CSVGAGQGSYYNEQFF. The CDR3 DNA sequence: TGCAGCGTGGGGGCGGGACAGGGGTCTTACTACAATGAGCAGTTCTTC.

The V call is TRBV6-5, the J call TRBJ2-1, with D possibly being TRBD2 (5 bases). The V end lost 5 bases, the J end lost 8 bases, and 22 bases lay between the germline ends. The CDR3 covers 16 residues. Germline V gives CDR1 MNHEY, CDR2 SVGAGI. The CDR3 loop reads CASSPSSARGSDEQFF. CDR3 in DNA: TGTGCCAGCAGTCCCTCGAGTGCCCGGGGTTCGGATGAGCAGTTCTTC.

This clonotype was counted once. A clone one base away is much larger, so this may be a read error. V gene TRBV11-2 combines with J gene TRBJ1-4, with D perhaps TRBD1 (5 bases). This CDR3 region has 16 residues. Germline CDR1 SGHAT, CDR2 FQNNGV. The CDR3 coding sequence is TGTGCCAGCAGCTTAGGACAGACGATACCTCTTGAAAAACCGTTTTTT. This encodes CASSLGQTIPLEKPFF.

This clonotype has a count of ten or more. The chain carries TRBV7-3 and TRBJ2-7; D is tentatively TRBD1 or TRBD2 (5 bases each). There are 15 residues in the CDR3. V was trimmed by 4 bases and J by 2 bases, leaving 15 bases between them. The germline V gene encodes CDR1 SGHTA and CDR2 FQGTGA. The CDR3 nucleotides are TGTGCCAGCAGCTCAACCGGGACCGCAGCCTACGAGCAGTACTTC. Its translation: CASSSTGTAAYEQYF. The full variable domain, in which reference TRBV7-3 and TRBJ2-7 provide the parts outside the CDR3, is GAGVSQTPSNKVTEKGKYVELRCDPISGHTALYWYRQSLGQGPEFLIYFQGTGAADDSGLPNDRFFAVRPEGSVSTLKIQRTERGDSAVYLCASSSTGTAAYEQYFGPGTRLTVT.

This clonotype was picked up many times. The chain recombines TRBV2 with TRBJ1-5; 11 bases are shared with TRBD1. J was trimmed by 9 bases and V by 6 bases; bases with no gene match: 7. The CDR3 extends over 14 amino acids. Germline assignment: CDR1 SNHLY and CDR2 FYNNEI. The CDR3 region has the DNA TGTGCCAGCAGCCAGGACAGGGGGCAACTGCCCCAGCATTTT. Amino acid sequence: CASSQDRGQLPQHF.

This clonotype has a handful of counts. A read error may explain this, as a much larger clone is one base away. CDR3 nucleotides: TGTGTCAGCAGCTTAGGACAGGGATTAGGCTACACCTTC. Protein: CVSSLGQGLGYTF. V usage is TRBV7-2 and J usage is TRBJ1-2, with 8 bases that match TRBD1. This CDR3 contains 13 residues. Looked up from germline, CDR1 is SGHTA and CDR2 is FQGNSA.

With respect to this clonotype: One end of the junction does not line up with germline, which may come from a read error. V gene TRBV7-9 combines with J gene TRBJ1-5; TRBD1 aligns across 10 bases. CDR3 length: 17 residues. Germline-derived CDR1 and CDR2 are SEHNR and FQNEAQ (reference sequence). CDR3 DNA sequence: TGCGCCAGCAGCGATAGCCGGGACAGGGGTTGGAGTCAGCCCCAGCATTTT. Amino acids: CASSDSRDRGWSQPQHF.

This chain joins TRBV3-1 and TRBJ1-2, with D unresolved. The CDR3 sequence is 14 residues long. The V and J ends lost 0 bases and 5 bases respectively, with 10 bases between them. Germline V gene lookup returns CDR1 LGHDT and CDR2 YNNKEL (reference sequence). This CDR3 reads CASSQDRPFYGYTF. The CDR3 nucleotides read TGTGCCAGCAGCCAAGATCGGCCATTTTATGGCTACACCTTC.

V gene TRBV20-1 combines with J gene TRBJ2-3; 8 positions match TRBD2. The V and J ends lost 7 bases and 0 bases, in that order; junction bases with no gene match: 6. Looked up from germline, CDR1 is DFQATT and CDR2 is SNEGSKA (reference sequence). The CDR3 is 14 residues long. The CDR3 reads CSVQAGESTDTQYF. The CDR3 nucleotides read TGCAGTGTCCAAGCGGGGGAGAGCACAGATACGCAGTATTTT.

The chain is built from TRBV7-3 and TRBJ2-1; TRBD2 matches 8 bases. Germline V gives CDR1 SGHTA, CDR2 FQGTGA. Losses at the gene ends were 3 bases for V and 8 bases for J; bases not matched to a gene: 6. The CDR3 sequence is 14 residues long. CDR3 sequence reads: CASSFSGGPDEQFF. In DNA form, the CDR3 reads TGTGCCAGCAGCTTCAGCGGGGGTCCCGATGAGCAGTTCTTC.

The CDR3 nucleotides are TGTGCCAGCAGCTTTAGGGTAAGGGAGCCCCAGCATTTT. This sequence encodes CASSFRVREPQHF. The chain carries TRBV7-2 and TRBJ1-5; D is ambiguous. Germline V gives CDR1 SGHTA, CDR2 FQGNSA. The V end was cut by 3 bases, the J end by 8 bases, with 11 bases between. The CDR3 consists of 13 residues.